The 21 T cell receptor beta chains given below trace back to one sample, sequenced in a study of T cell responses to AZD1222 COVID-19 vaccine. Here immunoSEQ multiplex PCR was the method, and the copy in TCRdb shows in-frame clones only, minus some. The sample contains some 97,000 clones, approximately 91% of which appear only once. This sample comprised peripheral blood, obtained on day 0 of AZD1222 vaccination. Receptor source: an adult in good health.

The V gene is TRBV7-3, the J gene TRBJ1-1; D gene ambiguous. The CDR3 covers 14 residues. The ends were cut back, 0 bases at V and 0 bases at J, with 5 bases in the middle. Germline V gene lookup returns CDR1 SGHTA and CDR2 FQGTGA. CDR3 bases: TGTGCCAGCAGCTTAACCAATATGAACACTGAAGCTTTCTTT. Amino acids: CASSLTNMNTEAFF.

CDR3 region: CASTLLAGGTDTQYF. The CDR3 bases are TGTGCCAGCACCTTATTGGCCGGGGGCACAGATACGCAGTATTTT. The J gene is TRBJ2-3, the V gene TRBV27; D may be TRBD2 (5 bases). V lost 7 bases to trimming and J lost 1 base, with 15 bases between them. The CDR3 sequence is 15 residues long. Germline-derived CDR1 and CDR2 are MNHEY and SMNVEV (reference sequence).

The CDR3 loop reads CASSHQGRYTGELFF. The CDR3 DNA sequence: TGTGCCAGCAGCCACCAGGGGCGATACACCGGGGAGCTGTTTTTT. The V call is TRBV3-1 (or the pseudogene TRBV3-2), the J call TRBJ2-2; the D gene is possibly TRBD1 (6 bases). The CDR3 has 15 amino acids. Trimming took 3 bases from V and 3 from J, leaving 11 bases between them. Germline assignment: CDR1 LGHDT and CDR2 YNNKEL (reference sequence).

This rearrangement joins TRBV25-1 to TRBJ1-2; TRBD1 aligns across 9 bases. Germline V gene lookup returns CDR1 MGHDK and CDR2 SYGVNS. CDR3 length: 12 residues. V shed 6 bases and J 9 bases; nucleotides not matched to a gene: 5. CDR3 nucleotides: TGTGCCAGCAGCCCAGGGACAGGGAGCTACACCTTC. Encoded protein: CASSPGTGSYTF.

Of note for this clone: Other DNA sequences in this specimen translate into the identical CDR3. This sequence joins TRBV7-6 and TRBJ1-2; no clear D gene. CDR1 and CDR2 (germline): SGHVS, FNYEAQ. This CDR3 comprises 13 residues. Trimming took off 5 bases at V and 0 bases at J, with 7 bases between the two ends. CDR3 loop: CASSPDSNYGYTF. The CDR3 bases are TGTGCCAGCAGCCCAGATTCTAACTATGGCTACACCTTC.

This chain joins TRBV5-8 and TRBJ1-5; D ambiguous. Germline V gene sequence: CDR1 SGHTS, CDR2 YDEGEE. Trimming pared 3 bases from V and 3 bases from J, leaving 1 base between. The CDR3 covers 11 residues. In DNA form, the CDR3 reads TGTGCCAGCAGCTCCAATCAGCCCCAGCATTTT. Protein sequence: CASSSNQPQHF.

This rearrangement joins TRBV28 to TRBJ2-1; the match to TRBD1 covers 10 bases. This CDR3 is 13 amino acids long. Trimming cost V 2 bases and J 11 bases; bases outside gene matches: 3. The V gene's germline CDR1 is MDHEN and CDR2 SYDVKM. The chain's CDR3 is CASSLPGQGKQFF. The CDR3, as DNA: TGTGCCAGCAGTTTACCGGGACAGGGGAAGCAGTTCTTC. The whole variable domain, remainder taken from reference TRBV28 and TRBJ2-1, is DVKVTQSSRYLVKRTGEKVFLECVQDMDHENMFWYRQDPGLGLRLIYFSYDVKMKEKGDIPEGYSVSREKKERFSLILESASTNQTSMYLCASSLPGQGKQFFGPGTRLTVL.

The gene calls are TRBV18 and TRBJ2-1, with 7 bases fitting TRBD1. The CDR3 is made up of 15 amino acids. Losses at the gene ends were 5 bases for V and 8 bases for J; bases not matched to a gene: 12. Germline CDR1 reads KGHSH; CDR2 reads LQKENI. In DNA form, the CDR3 reads TGTGCCAGCTCAGCCCCGGGACAGTACAACGATGAGCAGTTCTTC. Translated, it gives CASSAPGQYNDEQFF.

The chain has TRBV11-3 and TRBJ2-4; D is uncertain. Looked up from germline, CDR1 is SGHNT and CDR2 is YENEEA. CDR3 length equals 15 residues. V was pared by 5 bases and J by 9 bases, with 20 bases between. CDR3 coding DNA: TGTGCCAGCAGCCCACGACCTATCCCGGATGGCATTCAGTACTTC. Translating gives CASSPRPIPDGIQYF.

This chain connects TRBV21-1 to TRBJ2-7; the listed D gene, TRBD1, was not tested against the DNA. TRBV21-1 is a recognized pseudogene. The CDR3 spans 15 residues. CDR3 coding DNA: TGTGCCAGCAGCAACCGAGCCGGGACAGGGGACGAGCAGTACTTC. Amino acids: CASSNRAGTGDEQYF.

This chain joins TRBV6-5 and TRBJ1-2, with a weak D call TRBD1 (6 bases). Trimming shortened V by 8 bases and J by 4 bases, and 17 bases separated the two germline ends. From germline, CDR1 is MNHEY and CDR2 SVGAGI. There are 14 residues in the CDR3. The CDR3: CASHSGAGGYGYTF. The CDR3 nucleotides read TGTGCCAGCCACTCAGGGGCGGGGGGCTATGGCTACACCTTC.

This chain's CDR3 is CASRGPSSYNSPLHF. The CDR3 DNA follows: TGCGCCAGCAGAGGACCGAGCTCCTATAATTCACCCCTCCACTTT. J is TRBJ1-6 and V is TRBV10-1; D is ambiguous. Between the trimmed V and J ends, which lost 6 bases and 0 bases, there was a span of 9 bases. This CDR3 has 15 amino acids. The V gene's germline CDR1 is WNHNN and CDR2 SYGVQD (reference sequence).

There are a few counts of this clone. The CDR3 spells CASSPLTGASYGYTF. The DNA for the CDR3 is TGTGCCAGCAGCCCGTTGACAGGGGCATCCTATGGCTACACCTTC. The chain combines TRBV11-1 with TRBJ1-2; 8 nucleotides agree with TRBD1. V shed 5 bases and J 4 bases; nucleotides not matched to a gene: 9. Germline V gives CDR1 SGHAT, CDR2 FQDESV (reference sequence). The CDR3 sequence is 15 residues long.

This clone was observed a single time. The chain's CDR3 is CASSLVGGYKYNEQFF. DNA for the CDR3: TGTGCCAGCAGTTTAGTAGGCGGGTATAAATACAATGAGCAGTTCTTC. This chain uses TRBV27 with TRBJ2-1; a possible D gene is TRBD2 (5 bases). This CDR3 has 16 residues. V was pared by 2 bases and J by 4 bases, with 15 bases between. In germline, CDR1 is MNHEY, CDR2 SMNVEV (reference sequence).

This rearrangement joins TRBV27 to TRBJ2-7, with D perhaps assigned TRBD1 or TRBD2 (5 bases each). V lost 3 bases and J 9 bases, leaving 15 bases between the germline ends. The CDR3 sequence is 13 residues long. Germline CDR1 reads MNHEY; CDR2 reads SMNVEV (reference sequence). The CDR3, as DNA: TGTGCCAGCAGTTTTGGGGGACCGCGCGGGCAGTACTTC. Translated, it gives CASSFGGPRGQYF.

The chain is built from TRBV5-1 and TRBJ2-7, with 7 bases aligning to TRBD1. The CDR3 loop spans 14 amino acids. The germline gives CDR1 SGHRS, CDR2 YFSETQ. Trimming took 2 bases from V and 2 from J; bases not matched to a gene: 4. CDR3 nucleotide sequence: TGCGCCAGCAGCTTACCGGGACAGCCCTACGAGCAGTACTTC. This gives the protein CASSLPGQPYEQYF.

J is TRBJ2-5 and V is TRBV5-1, with unresolved D. Between the trimmed V and J ends, which lost 3 bases and 2 bases, there was a span of 8 bases. This CDR3 is 13 amino acids long. Germline V lookup: CDR1 SGHRS, CDR2 YFSETQ. The CDR3 loop is CASSSAQQETQYF. The CDR3, as DNA: TGCGCCAGCAGCTCAGCACAACAAGAGACCCAGTACTTC.

The CDR3 region is CASSAGTAHTEAFF. The CDR3 nucleotides are TGTGCCAGCAGTGCCGGGACAGCCCACACTGAAGCTTTCTTT. The rearrangement links TRBV27 to TRBJ1-1; 7 bases line up with TRBD1. Germline V gene sequence: CDR1 MNHEY, CDR2 SMNVEV (reference sequence). The CDR3 loop spans 14 amino acids. V lost 5 bases to trimming and J lost 3 bases; unmatched junction nucleotides: 6.

This CDR3 reads CASSLFGQGDRGQPQHF. Here the CDR3 DNA reads TGTGCCAGCAGTTTATTTGGGCAGGGGGATCGCGGGCAGCCCCAGCATTTT. The gene calls are TRBV27 and TRBJ1-5; 7 bases are a match to TRBD1. Trimming cost V 1 base and J 7 bases; bases outside gene matches: 13. Germline V gives CDR1 MNHEY, CDR2 SMNVEV (reference sequence). The CDR3 contains 17 residues.

The V call is TRBV20-1, the J call TRBJ2-7; 11 nucleotides match TRBD2. Trimming at V came to 3 bases and at J to 2 bases, leaving 6 bases not matched to a gene. The CDR3 sequence is 15 residues long. Germline V gives CDR1 DFQATT, CDR2 SNEGSKA (reference sequence). CDR3 residues: CSASDLAGGTYEQYF. CDR3 DNA sequence: TGCAGTGCTAGTGACCTAGCGGGAGGAACCTACGAGCAGTACTTC.

This clone was detected only a few times. This chain joins TRBV5-8 and TRBJ2-2; perhaps TRBD2 as D (6 bases). Germline V gives CDR1 SGHTS, CDR2 YDEGEE. V shed 3 bases and J shed 0 bases, with 9 bases lying between them. The CDR3 runs 15 residues. CDR3 residues: CASSSGLANTGELFF. The CDR3, as DNA: TGTGCCAGCAGCTCGGGACTCGCGAACACCGGGGAGCTGTTTTTT.